This TCR beta chain was captured by sequencing in a study of T cells in Graves' hyperthyroidism and ophthalmopathy. Study summary: Peripheral blood draws took place at initial diagnosis, ahead of any treatment. Study observations and caveats: Ophthalmopathy, as predicted by the model, came a median roughly 6.8 months after the prediction.

Patients having uncontrolled infection, another autoimmune disease, pregnancy or lactation were not included. From germline, CDR1 is MNHEY and CDR2 SMNVEV (reference sequence). The CDR3 length is 14 residues. Trimming stripped 10 bases from V and 4 bases from J, with 19 bases between. A remark on this clonotype: The antigen is undetermined.

From RNA transcripts, TCR beta CDR3 regions were amplified. A set of HTBI primers served as the primers for a first-round RT-PCR of the TCR CDR3. TCRdb called the multiplex PCR reads again in MiXCR, with one record for every CDR3 protein. The table shows under 400,000 distinct CDR3 sequences, with around 14% occurring only once. The rearrangement links TRBV27 to TRBJ1-1; the D is unclear. The receptor was isolated from a woman aged 18-29 years with Graves' hyperthyroidism. What was sequenced was blood. The CDR3 is CATRSWGGSTEAFF. CDR3 in DNA: TGTGCCACCCGGTCCTGGGGAGGGAGCACTGAAGCTTTCTTT.